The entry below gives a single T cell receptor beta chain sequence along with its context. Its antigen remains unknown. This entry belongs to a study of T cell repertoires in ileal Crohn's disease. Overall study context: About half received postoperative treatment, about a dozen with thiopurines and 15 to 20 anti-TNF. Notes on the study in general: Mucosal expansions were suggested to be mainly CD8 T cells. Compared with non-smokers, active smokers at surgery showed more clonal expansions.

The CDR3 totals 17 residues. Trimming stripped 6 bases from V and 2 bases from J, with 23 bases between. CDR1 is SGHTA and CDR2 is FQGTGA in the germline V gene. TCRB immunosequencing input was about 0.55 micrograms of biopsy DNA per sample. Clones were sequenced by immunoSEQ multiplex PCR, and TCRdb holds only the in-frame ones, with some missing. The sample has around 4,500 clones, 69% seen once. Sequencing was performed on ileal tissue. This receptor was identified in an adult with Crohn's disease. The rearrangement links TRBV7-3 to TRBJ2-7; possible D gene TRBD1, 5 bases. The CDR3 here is CASRPRIGEQTAYEQYF. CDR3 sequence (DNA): TGTGCCAGCAGACCCAGGATAGGGGAACAAACAGCCTACGAGCAGTACTTC.